This TCR beta chain was captured by sequencing in a study of T cells in narcolepsy. Repertoires were generated with immunoSEQ multiplex PCR, while TCRdb's copy carries only in-frame clones and drops some. This table has tens of thousands of clones, about 85% appearing once. In this sample, this clone turned up once. Its antigen is as yet unknown. General study points: Autoreactive clonotypes reportedly recurred in blood of same and different patients, not controls. Same-patient CSF and blood CD4+ T cell clonotypes included HCRT-specific and TRIB2-specific autoreactive ones.

This clonotype was sampled from a human donor with narcolepsy. Sample: CD45RA- memory CD4+ T cells from PBMCs.

The CDR3 is CASSQDGLQYF. Written as DNA, the CDR3 is TGTGCCAGCAGCCAAGATGGACTTCAGTATTTT. The chain couples TRBV14 to TRBJ2-3, with a possible D match to TRBD2 (5 bases). Trimming pared 0 bases from V and 12 bases from J, leaving 7 bases between. The germline gives CDR1 SGHDN, CDR2 FVKESK. The CDR3 length is 11 residues.